Listed here is a single T cell receptor beta chain. This sample also contains other DNA sequences that code for the same CDR3. The sample comes from a study of blood T cell repertoires in COVID-19. The overall study: Sample material is recorded as cDNA or gDNA derived from T cells, B-cell-depleted T cells, or PBMCs.

As processed by the authors: Amplification with reference gene primers provided the estimates of nucleated cell counts. The repertoire was sequenced with immunoSEQ multiplex PCR; TCRdb's copy has only in-frame clones and lacks some. V and J calls plus clone size are reproduced from that table; the DNA served to infer D and trimming. The table shows hundreds of thousands of clones, with 88% occurring only once. CDR1 DFQATT and CDR2 SNEGSKA come from the germline V gene (reference sequence). This CDR3 region has 11 residues. Trimming took off 6 bases at V and 2 bases at J, with 6 bases between the two ends.

The receptor's source is a woman aged 60-75 years who had recovered from COVID-19. The chain carries TRBV20-1 and TRBJ2-3; D gene ambiguous. Sequenced sample: PBMCs or T cells enriched from blood (not recorded which). The CDR3 loop is CSATSTDTQYF. The DNA of the CDR3 is TGCAGTGCAACTTCCACAGATACGCAGTATTTT.